This T cell receptor beta chain derives from a study of blood T cell repertoires in COVID-19. The CDR3 extends over 14 amino acids. The germline V gene has CDR1 SEHNR and CDR2 FQNEAQ (reference sequence). The V end was cut by 1 base, the J end by 1 base, with 7 bases between. The table lists this clone with a count of one. The method was immunoSEQ multiplex PCR; TCRdb's version includes in-frame clones alone and lacks a portion of them. This sample has 200,000 to 250,000 clones; roughly 89% occur once, and the top ten carry approximately 2.1%. The chain links TRBV7-9 to TRBJ2-5; D not resolved. The origin of this receptor is a young man who had recovered from COVID-19. Specimen: peripheral blood. The CDR3 sequence: CASSLVRSQETQYF. CDR3 sequence (DNA): TGTGCCAGCAGCTTAGTGCGGAGCCAAGAGACCCAGTACTTC.